A single sample is the source of the 31 T cell receptor beta chains below, sequenced in a study of OX40 agonist ivuxolimab in advanced cancers. TCRdb's table, derived via immunoSEQ multiplex PCR, lists solely in-frame clones and lacks some. The sample records some 74,000 clones, roughly 88% being singletons. The sample consisted of CD4+ or CD8+ T cells sorted from blood, taken in a trial of the OX40 agonist ivuxolimab. All receptors come from an adult with an advanced solid tumor such as melanoma, head and neck, liver or kidney cancer.

CDR3 loop: CASGQGALQEQYF. CDR3 nucleotide sequence: TGTGCCAGTGGGCAGGGCGCCCTCCAGGAGCAGTACTTC. V gene TRBV19 combines with J gene TRBJ2-7, with a weak D call TRBD1 (5 bases). Germline assignment: CDR1 LNHDA and CDR2 SQIVND (reference sequence). The CDR3 covers 13 residues. Trimming pared 8 bases from V and 7 bases from J, leaving 18 bases between.

The chain carries TRBV2 and TRBJ1-1, with TRBD1 matching over 7 bases. CDR1 and CDR2 from the germline V gene are SNHLY and FYNNEI. This CDR3 is 16 amino acids long. Trimming cost V 8 bases and J 1 base; bases outside gene matches: 13. The CDR3 DNA reads as TGTGCCAGCCGGGTCCCAGGGGGAGGGGGGAACACTGAAGCTTTCTTT. Encoded protein: CASRVPGGGGNTEAFF.

CDR3 amino acids: CASSYKGQSFNYGYTF. Here the CDR3 DNA reads TGTGCCAGCAGTTACAAGGGACAGAGTTTTAACTATGGCTACACCTTC. This chain joins TRBV6-6 and TRBJ1-2, with 7 positions matching TRBD1. Germline loops: CDR1 MNHNY, CDR2 SVGAGI (reference sequence). J lost 1 base, V lost 2 bases, and 7 bases had no gene match. The length of the CDR3 is 16 residues.

V is TRBV6-6 and J is TRBJ1-4; D not resolved. The V gene's germline CDR1 is MNHNY and CDR2 SVGAGI (reference sequence). V lost 0 bases, J lost 0 bases, and 5 bases lay in between. The CDR3 spans 15 residues. CDR3 loop: CASSYSGATNEKLFF. CDR3 DNA: TGTGCCAGCAGTTACTCGGGAGCAACTAATGAAAAACTGTTTTTT.

This chain joins TRBV6-5 and TRBJ2-7, with TRBD2 identical over 7 bases. V was pared by 5 bases and J by 2 bases, with 6 bases of the junction left unmatched. CDR3 length: 14 residues. CDR1 MNHEY and CDR2 SVGAGI come from the germline V gene. The CDR3 DNA is TGTGCCAGCAGTCCGGGGGGTCCTCCCTACGAGCAGTACGTC. Translation gives CASSPGGPPYEQYV.

The rearrangement links TRBV5-6 to TRBJ1-4; TRBD1 matches at 8 bases. This CDR3 region has 14 residues. CDR1 SGHDT and CDR2 YYEEEE come from the germline V gene. Losses at the gene ends were 4 bases for V and 7 bases for J; bases not matched to a gene: 6. In DNA form, the CDR3 reads TGTGCCAGCAGCCGACAGGGGCGGGTTGAAAAACTGTTTTTT. Translating gives CASSRQGRVEKLFF.

This chain connects TRBV19 to TRBJ1-1; TRBD1 aligns across 7 bases. V was pared by 8 bases and J by 0 bases, with 6 bases of the junction left unmatched. CDR3 length equals 14 residues. Per germline, CDR1 LNHDA and CDR2 SQIVND (reference sequence). CDR3 in amino acids: CASREGTVNTEAFF. The CDR3 region has the DNA TGTGCCAGTCGAGAGGGGACAGTGAACACTGAAGCTTTCTTT.

The J gene is TRBJ2-1, the V gene TRBV7-3; 15 nucleotides agree with TRBD2. The germline V gene encodes CDR1 SGHTA and CDR2 FQGTGA. The ends lost 4 bases at V and 2 bases at J; junction bases unmatched: 15. The CDR3 loop spans 21 amino acids. The CDR3 reads CASSSPYKGLAGGLTYNEQFF. CDR3 nucleotide sequence: TGTGCCAGCAGCTCCCCCTATAAAGGACTAGCGGGGGGGCTCACCTACAATGAGCAGTTCTTC.

The gene calls are TRBV11-3 and TRBJ2-1; D gene ambiguous. CDR3 size: 15 residues. V lost 4 bases to trimming and J lost 2 bases, with 12 bases between them. In germline, CDR1 is SGHNT, CDR2 YENEEA. CDR3 protein: CASSSSTGPYNEQFF. In nucleotides, the CDR3 is TGTGCCAGCAGCTCCTCCACCGGTCCCTACAATGAGCAGTTCTTC.

The chain is built from TRBV5-1 and TRBJ1-3, with 11 bases that match TRBD1. Germline CDR1 is SGHRS and CDR2 is YFSETQ. V lost 0 bases to trimming and J lost 6 bases; unmatched junction nucleotides: 2. The CDR3 extends over 15 amino acids. CDR3 residues: CASSLGTGGVNTIYF. The CDR3 DNA reads TGCGCCAGCAGCTTGGGGACAGGGGGCGTAAACACCATATATTTT.

A note on this clone: Germline and junction disagree at one end, which may indicate a read error. V is TRBV2 and J is TRBJ1-5; D remains unclear. The germline CDR1 and CDR2 sequences are SNHLY and FYNNEI. The CDR3 is 14 amino acids. CDR3 residues: CASTESGVGQPQHF. The CDR3 region has the DNA TGTGCCAGCACTGAAAGTGGGGTAGGCCAGCCCCAGCATTTT.

The chain links TRBV18 to TRBJ2-5, with D tentatively TRBD2 (5 bases). V dropped 2 bases and J dropped 4 bases, with 8 bases sitting between them. In germline, CDR1 is KGHSH, CDR2 LQKENI. CDR3 length: 13 residues. The CDR3 region is CASSPGEGETQYF. The CDR3 coding sequence is TGTGCCAGCTCACCAGGCGAGGGAGAGACCCAGTACTTC.

The V gene is TRBV5-8, the J gene TRBJ2-1; D may be TRBD1 or TRBD2 (5 bases each). Germline V gene data show CDR1 as SGHTS and CDR2 as YDEGEE. Trimming left V 4 bases short and J 4 bases short, with 12 bases between. This CDR3 has 14 residues. The CDR3 loop reads CASSRDRPYNEQFF. CDR3 in DNA: TGTGCCAGCAGCCGGGACCGCCCTTACAATGAGCAGTTCTTC. Full variable domain (remainder filled in from reference TRBV5-8 and TRBJ2-1): EAGVTQSPTHLIKTRGQQATLRCSPISGHTSVYWYQQALGLGLQFLLWYDEGEERNRGNFPPRFSGRQFPNYSSELNVNALELEDSALYLCASSRDRPYNEQFFGPGTRLTVL.

This sequence joins TRBV7-2 and TRBJ2-5, with 8 bases matching TRBD2. The DNA matches TRBJ2-7 better at its end, which makes the J call doubtful. The germline V gene encodes CDR1 SGHTA and CDR2 FQGNSA. The CDR3 loop spans 15 amino acids. The CDR3 DNA reads as TGTGCCAGCAGCTCCGAAGCGGGACTAGAGAACGAGCAGTACTTC. Its protein is CASSSEAGLENEQYF.

The gene calls are TRBV29-1 and TRBJ2-1, with 8 positions matching TRBD2. The germline V gene encodes CDR1 SQVTM and CDR2 ANQGSEA. The CDR3 loop spans 17 amino acids. Germline trimming cut 7 bases from V and 0 bases from J; bases unmatched to any gene: 14. The CDR3 bases are TGCAGCGCGAGAGTGGGGAGCGGGGGTAGCTCCTACAATGAGCAGTTCTTC. This gives the protein CSARVGSGGSSYNEQFF.

A single count supports this clone. The chain is built from TRBV7-3 and TRBJ1-1; D possibly corresponds to TRBD1 (5 bases). The CDR3 covers 15 residues. The germline CDR1 and CDR2 sequences are SGHTA and FQGTGA. Between the trimmed V and J ends, which lost 2 bases and 1 base, there was a span of 11 bases. The CDR3 here is CASSLEGARNTEAFF. The CDR3 DNA sequence: TGTGCCAGCAGCTTAGAAGGGGCTAGGAACACTGAAGCTTTCTTT.

The J gene is TRBJ1-1, the V gene TRBV5-1, with D tentatively TRBD1 (5 bases). The germline V gene has CDR1 SGHRS and CDR2 YFSETQ. Trimming stripped 3 bases from V and 5 bases from J, with 8 bases between. This CDR3 has 12 amino acids. In nucleotides, the CDR3 is TGCGCCAGCAGCTCCGGGGGGACTGAAGCTTTCTTT. This codes for CASSSGGTEAFF.

This rearrangement joins TRBV15 to TRBJ1-6; 9 nucleotides agree with TRBD1. CDR1 and CDR2 from the germline V gene are LNHNV and YYDKDF (reference sequence). The CDR3 consists of 15 residues. The ends lost 2 bases at V and 9 bases at J; junction bases unmatched: 5. The CDR3 DNA is TGTGCCACCAGCAGATTTGGGACAGGGACTTCACCCCTCCACTTT. Protein product: CATSRFGTGTSPLHF.

This clone was counted only a few times. The chain links TRBV30 to TRBJ2-2; perhaps TRBD2 as D (6 bases). V shed 3 bases and J shed 5 bases, with 16 bases lying between them. Germline V gene lookup returns CDR1 GTSNPN and CDR2 SVGIG (reference sequence). The CDR3 sequence is 15 residues long. Written as DNA, the CDR3 is TGTGCCTGGAGCCGACTAGGGGCTGCGACCGGGGAGCTGTTTTTT. Translation gives CAWSRLGAATGELFF.

This clone appeared once. The chain recombines TRBV2 with TRBJ2-1, with TRBD2 identical over 10 bases. The germline gives CDR1 SNHLY, CDR2 FYNNEI. This CDR3 has 14 residues. Trimming cost V 7 bases and J 7 bases; bases outside gene matches: 7. CDR3 amino acids: CASIGQRGGNEQFF. CDR3 bases: TGTGCCAGCATTGGCCAGCGGGGGGGGAATGAGCAGTTCTTC.

The J gene is TRBJ2-1, the V gene TRBV5-6; D is undetermined. Trimming pared 10 bases from V and 9 bases from J, leaving 11 bases between. The CDR3 is made up of 10 amino acids. Germline assignment: CDR1 SGHDT and CDR2 YYEEEE. The CDR3: CAGIVGEQFF. CDR3 in DNA: TGTGCCGGCATAGTCGGTGAGCAGTTCTTC.

The chain uses TRBV5-3 and TRBJ2-5; possibly TRBD1 or TRBD2 for D (6 bases each). TRBV5-3 is an open reading frame, and its role is uncertain. This CDR3 is built from 15 residues. Trimming left V 2 bases short and J 5 bases short, with 16 bases between. The CDR3 DNA reads as TGTGCCAGAAGCTTTGGTAGGCAGGGGAGGGAGACCCAGTACTTC. It yields the protein CARSFGRQGRETQYF.

The chain joins TRBV5-1 to TRBJ1-6; TRBD1 aligns across 7 bases. With 0 bases clipped from V and 9 bases from J, the junction kept 9 bases outside the gene matches. In germline, CDR1 is SGHRS, CDR2 YFSETQ. The CDR3 consists of 16 residues. CDR3 protein: CASSLAGQVDGSPLHF. CDR3 DNA: TGCGCCAGCAGCTTGGCCGGACAGGTTGACGGTTCACCCCTCCACTTT.

CDR3 sequence (DNA): TGTGCCAGCAGTCCCAGGGTTAGCTATGGCTACACCTTC. This codes for CASSPRVSYGYTF. The V and J genes are TRBV2 and TRBJ1-2, with D maybe TRBD1 (5 bases). Per the germline V gene, CDR1 is SNHLY and CDR2 is FYNNEI. The CDR3 has 13 amino acids. Trimming shortened V by 5 bases and J by 4 bases, and 11 bases separated the two germline ends.

This chain connects TRBV11-3 to TRBJ2-1; weak D call: TRBD2 (5 bases). This CDR3 is 16 amino acids long. V was trimmed by 4 bases and J by 3 bases, leaving 16 bases between them. The germline CDR1 and CDR2 sequences are SGHNT and YENEEA. CDR3 amino acids: CASSSSVGELYNEQFF. In nucleotides, the CDR3 is TGTGCCAGCAGCTCATCCGTCGGGGAACTCTACAATGAGCAGTTCTTC.

The V and J genes are TRBV27 and TRBJ1-1; 7 nucleotides line up with TRBD1. The CDR3 length is 15 residues. Losses at the gene ends were 6 bases for V and 1 base for J; bases not matched to a gene: 8. The V gene's germline CDR1 is MNHEY and CDR2 SMNVEV (reference sequence). DNA for the CDR3: TGTGCCAGCAGCCCGTGGGGACAGACGAACACTGAAGCTTTCTTT. This translates into CASSPWGQTNTEAFF.

The chain combines TRBV19 with TRBJ2-2, with D possibly being TRBD1 (5 bases). Germline CDR1 LNHDA, CDR2 SQIVND (reference sequence). The ends were cut back, 11 bases at V and 1 base at J, with 8 bases in the middle. The CDR3 loop spans 12 amino acids. The CDR3 loop is CAAQGNTGELFF. In nucleotides, the CDR3 is TGTGCCGCGCAGGGGAACACCGGGGAGCTGTTTTTT.

The chain employs TRBV5-1 and TRBJ2-5, with a tentative D call TRBD1 (5 bases). Trimming left V 6 bases short and J 1 base short, with 7 bases between. In germline, CDR1 is SGHRS, CDR2 YFSETQ. The CDR3 totals 12 residues. The DNA for the CDR3 is TGCGCCAGCACGGACACCCAAGAGACCCAGTACTTC. Encoded protein: CASTDTQETQYF.

The chain links TRBV27 to TRBJ2-7, with D perhaps matching TRBD2 (5 bases). Trimming shortened V by 6 bases and J by 3 bases, and 18 bases separated the two germline ends. CDR1 is MNHEY, CDR2 SMNVEV, per germline (reference sequence). The CDR3 has 15 residues. CDR3 in DNA: TGTGCCAGCAGCCTGAAGAGTACTAGTAGCTACGAGCAGTACGTC. Translating gives CASSLKSTSSYEQYV.

This clone was seen only once. The chain carries TRBV15 and TRBJ1-4; D gene unclear. Trimming left V 7 bases short and J 0 bases short, with 15 bases between. Germline assignment: CDR1 LNHNV and CDR2 YYDKDF (reference sequence). CDR3 length equals 16 residues. The CDR3 coding sequence is TGTGCCACCACCTCTTTCCGCGCCTCAACTAATGAAAAACTGTTTTTT. As protein: CATTSFRASTNEKLFF.

The V call is TRBV13, the J call TRBJ2-7; D unclear. Deletions cut 5 bases from V and 5 bases from J, with 7 bases between. Germline V CDR1 and CDR2: PRHDT, FYEKMQ (reference sequence). CDR3 size: 11 residues. The CDR3 DNA is TGTGCCAGCAGCCTAACCAACGAGCAGTACTTC. Protein sequence: CASSLTNEQYF.